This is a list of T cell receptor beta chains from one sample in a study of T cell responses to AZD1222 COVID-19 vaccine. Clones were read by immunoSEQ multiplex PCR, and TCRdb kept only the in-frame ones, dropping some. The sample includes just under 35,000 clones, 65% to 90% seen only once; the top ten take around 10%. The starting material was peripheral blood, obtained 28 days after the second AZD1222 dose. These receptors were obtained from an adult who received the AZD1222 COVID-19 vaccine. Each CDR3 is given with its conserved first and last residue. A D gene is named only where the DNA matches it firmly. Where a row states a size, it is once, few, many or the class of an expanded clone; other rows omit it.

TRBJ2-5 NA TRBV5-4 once CASSLVLSQETQYF TGTGCCAGCAGCTTGGTTCTTTCTCAAGAGACCCAGTACTTC
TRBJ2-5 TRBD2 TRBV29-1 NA CSVSGTSQETQYF TGCAGCGTTTCGGGGACTAGTCAGGAGACCCAGTACTTC
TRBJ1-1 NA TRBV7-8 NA CASSLVQKNTEAFF TGTGCCAGCAGCTTGGTACAGAAGAACACTGAAGCTTTCTTT
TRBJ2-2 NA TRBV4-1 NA CASSQSAASTGELFF TGCGCCAGCAGCCAATCGGCCGCCTCTACCGGGGAGCTGTTTTTT
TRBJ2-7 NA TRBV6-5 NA CATSRAGVGYEQYF TGTGCCACCTCCAGGGCCGGGGTGGGGTACGAGCAGTACTTC
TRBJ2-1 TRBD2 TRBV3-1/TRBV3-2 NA CASSQDSGVNNEQFF TGTGCCAGCAGCCAAGATAGCGGGGTAAACAATGAGCAGTTCTTC
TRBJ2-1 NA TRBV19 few CASSTGLGVHEQFF TGTGCCAGTAGTACGGGCTTGGGGGTTCATGAGCAGTTCTTC
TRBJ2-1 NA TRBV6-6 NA CASFKEGNNNEQFF TGTGCCAGCTTTAAGGAAGGTAATAACAATGAGCAGTTCTTC
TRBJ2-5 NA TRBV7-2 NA CASSLSVVVGETQYF TGTGCCAGCAGCTTAAGTGTAGTAGTTGGGGAGACCCAGTACTTC
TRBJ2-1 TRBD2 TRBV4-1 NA CASSQDPASGGTDNEQFF TGCGCCAGCAGCCAAGATCCGGCGAGCGGGGGGACTGACAATGAGCAGTTCTTC
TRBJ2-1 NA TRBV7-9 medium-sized CASSLVGNEQFF TGTGCCAGCAGCTTAGTAGGCAATGAGCAGTTCTTC
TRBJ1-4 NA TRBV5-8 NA CASSLGRISTNEKLFF TGTGCCAGCAGCTTGGGACGGATTTCAACTAATGAAAAACTGTTTTTT
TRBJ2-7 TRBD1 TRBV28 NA CASRRPSGQSYEQYF TGTGCCAGCAGGCGTCCCTCGGGACAGTCCTACGAGCAGTACTTC
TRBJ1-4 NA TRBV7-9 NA CASSPRTALNEKLFF TGTGCCAGCAGCCCCCGAACAGCCCTTAATGAAAAACTGTTTTTT
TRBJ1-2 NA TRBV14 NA CASSQQGTGYGYTF TGTGCCAGCAGCCAACAGGGGACGGGGTATGGCTACACCTTC
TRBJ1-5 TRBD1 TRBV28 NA CASSLGTERNQPQHF TGTGCCAGCAGTTTGGGGACAGAACGCAATCAGCCCCAGCATTTT
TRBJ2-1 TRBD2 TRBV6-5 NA CASSFTSGGTNEQFF TGTGCCAGCAGTTTCACTAGCGGGGGGACCAATGAGCAGTTCTTC
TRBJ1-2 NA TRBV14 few CASSLSTYGYTF TGTGCCAGCAGCCTATCGACCTATGGCTACACCTTC
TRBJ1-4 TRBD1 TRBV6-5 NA CASGRDRSEKLFF TGTGCCAGCGGACGGGACAGGTCTGAAAAACTGTTTTTT